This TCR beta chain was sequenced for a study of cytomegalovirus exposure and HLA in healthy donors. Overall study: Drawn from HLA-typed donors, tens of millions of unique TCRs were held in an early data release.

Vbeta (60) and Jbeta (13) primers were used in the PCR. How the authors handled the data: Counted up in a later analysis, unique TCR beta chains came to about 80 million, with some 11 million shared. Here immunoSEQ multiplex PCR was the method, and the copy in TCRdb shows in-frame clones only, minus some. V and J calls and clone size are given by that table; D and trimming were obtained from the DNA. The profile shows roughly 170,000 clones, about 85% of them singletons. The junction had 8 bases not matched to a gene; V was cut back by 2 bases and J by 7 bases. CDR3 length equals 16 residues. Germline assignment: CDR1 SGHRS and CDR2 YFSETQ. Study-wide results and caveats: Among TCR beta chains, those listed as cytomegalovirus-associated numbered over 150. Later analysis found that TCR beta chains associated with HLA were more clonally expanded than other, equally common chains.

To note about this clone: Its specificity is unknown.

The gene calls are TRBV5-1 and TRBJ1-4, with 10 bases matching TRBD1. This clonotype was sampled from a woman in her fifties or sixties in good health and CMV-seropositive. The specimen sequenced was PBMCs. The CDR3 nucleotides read TGCGCCAGCAGCTTTAAACCGGGACAGGGGTCTGAAAAACTGTTTTTT. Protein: CASSFKPGQGSEKLFF.